A selection of T cell receptor beta chains follows, all from one sample in a study of cytomegalovirus exposure and HLA in healthy donors. Clones were sequenced by immunoSEQ multiplex PCR, and TCRdb holds only the in-frame ones, with some missing. The data show more than 150,000 clones, around 80% seen once. The sample consisted of PBMCs. These receptors were obtained from a man aged 35 to 55 in good health and CMV-seronegative. CDR3s include the opening cysteine and the closing phenylalanine or tryptophan. Each record gives: V gene, J gene, D gene, clone size, CDR3 DNA, CDR3 protein. The D gene is left open where the match is weak. The listing skips clone size in some rows; elsewhere it reads once, few, many or a size class.

v_gene: TRBV27; j_gene: TRBJ2-3; d_gene: .; abundance: once; CDR3nt: TGTGCCAGCGGTCTGGGGGCCTTAGATACGCAGTATTTT; CDR3aa: CASGLGALDTQYF
v_gene: TRBV5-1; j_gene: TRBJ2-7; d_gene: TRBD1; abundance: .; CDR3nt: TGCGCCAGCAGCTCCGGACAGGGTAACTACGAGCAGTACTTC; CDR3aa: CASSSGQGNYEQYF
v_gene: TRBV27; j_gene: TRBJ2-7; d_gene: .; abundance: .; CDR3nt: TGTGCCAGCAGTCACAGGTGGGACTACGAGCAGTACTTC; CDR3aa: CASSHRWDYEQYF
v_gene: TRBV6-1; j_gene: TRBJ1-2; d_gene: TRBD1; abundance: .; CDR3nt: TGTGCCAGCAGTCCTTACAGGGGCGGAGATGGCTACACCTTC; CDR3aa: CASSPYRGGDGYTF
v_gene: TRBV9; j_gene: TRBJ2-5; d_gene: .; abundance: .; CDR3nt: TGTGCCAGCAGCGCCAGGTTGAGAGAAGAGACCCAGTACTTC; CDR3aa: CASSARLREETQYF
v_gene: TRBV2; j_gene: TRBJ1-2; d_gene: .; abundance: once; CDR3nt: TGTGCCAGACAGGACCAAAACTATGGCTACACCTTC; CDR3aa: CARQDQNYGYTF
v_gene: TRBV7-8; j_gene: TRBJ2-5; d_gene: .; abundance: .; CDR3nt: TGTGCCAGCAGCTTAGCGGGGGGGGCAGGAAAAGAGACCCAGTACTTC; CDR3aa: CASSLAGGAGKETQYF
v_gene: TRBV28; j_gene: TRBJ1-3; d_gene: .; abundance: .; CDR3nt: TGTGCCAGCAGATTGGATCCAGGCCGCTCTGGAAACACCATATATTTT; CDR3aa: CASRLDPGRSGNTIYF
v_gene: TRBV30; j_gene: TRBJ2-1; d_gene: .; abundance: .; CDR3nt: TGTGCCTGGAGTACCGAGAGGAATGAGCAGTTCTTC; CDR3aa: CAWSTERNEQFF
v_gene: TRBV10-3; j_gene: TRBJ2-2; d_gene: TRBD2; abundance: .; CDR3nt: TGTGCCATCAGTGAGTCGAGGCTAGCGGACACCGGGGAGCTGTTTTTT; CDR3aa: CAISESRLADTGELFF
v_gene: TRBV9; j_gene: TRBJ1-2; d_gene: TRBD1; abundance: .; CDR3nt: TGTGCCAGCAGCCCTCAACCTAAGACAGGGAGTAACTATGGCTACACCTTC; CDR3aa: CASSPQPKTGSNYGYTF
v_gene: TRBV29-1; j_gene: TRBJ2-3; d_gene: .; abundance: .; CDR3nt: TGCAGCGTTGATCTCGGGGCAGATACGCAGTATTTT; CDR3aa: CSVDLGADTQYF
v_gene: TRBV2; j_gene: TRBJ2-3; d_gene: TRBD2; abundance: .; CDR3nt: TGTGCCAGCAGTGTTGCGGGAGGCGCTAGCACAGATACGCAGTATTTT; CDR3aa: CASSVAGGASTDTQYF
v_gene: TRBV4-1; j_gene: TRBJ1-2; d_gene: TRBD1; abundance: once; CDR3nt: TGCGCCAGCAGCCAAGGAGGACAGGGGGCAGGAGGCTACACCTTC; CDR3aa: CASSQGGQGAGGYTF
v_gene: TRBV7-6; j_gene: TRBJ2-2; d_gene: .; abundance: once; CDR3nt: TGTGCCAGCAGCTTAGGTGGGACTGGCACCGGGGAGCTGTTTTTT; CDR3aa: CASSLGGTGTGELFF
v_gene: TRBV5-5; j_gene: TRBJ2-3; d_gene: TRBD2; abundance: .; CDR3nt: TGTGCCAGCAGCTTGATGGGAGGGAGCACAGATACGCAGTATTTT; CDR3aa: CASSLMGGSTDTQYF
v_gene: TRBV28; j_gene: TRBJ2-3; d_gene: TRBD1; abundance: .; CDR3nt: TGTGCCAGCAGGTCGACAGGGTTGTACACAGATACGCAGTATTTT; CDR3aa: CASRSTGLYTDTQYF
v_gene: TRBV2; j_gene: TRBJ2-6; d_gene: .; abundance: .; CDR3nt: TGTGCCAGCAGTTATAGTAACGTCCTGACTTTC; CDR3aa: CASSYSNVLTF
v_gene: TRBV9; j_gene: TRBJ2-1; d_gene: TRBD2; abundance: .; CDR3nt: TGTGCCAGCAGCGTACAAAGCGGGGATTACAATGAGCAGTTCTTC; CDR3aa: CASSVQSGDYNEQFF
v_gene: TRBV19; j_gene: TRBJ1-5; d_gene: .; abundance: .; CDR3nt: TGTGCCAGTTCGGACATCGATAGCAATCAGCCCCAGCATTTT; CDR3aa: CASSDIDSNQPQHF
v_gene: TRBV6-5; j_gene: TRBJ2-7; d_gene: TRBD1; abundance: .; CDR3nt: TGTGCCAGCAGCTTTGACAGGGGGCCTTACGAGCAGTACTTC; CDR3aa: CASSFDRGPYEQYF
v_gene: TRBV5-4; j_gene: TRBJ1-2; d_gene: TRBD1; abundance: few; CDR3nt: TGTGCCAGCAGCTTGGGAGGACAGGTCTATGGCTACACCTTC; CDR3aa: CASSLGGQVYGYTF
v_gene: TRBV21-1; j_gene: TRBJ1-1; d_gene: .; abundance: .; CDR3nt: TGTGCCAGCAGCAAACGCCGACAGGCGGGAGCTTTCTTT; CDR3aa: CASSKRRQAGAFF
v_gene: TRBV5-1; j_gene: TRBJ1-2; d_gene: TRBD1; abundance: .; CDR3nt: TGCGCCACCCCAGGGGGGACAGGGGAGGATGGCTACACCTTC; CDR3aa: CATPGGTGEDGYTF
v_gene: TRBV7-9; j_gene: TRBJ1-3; d_gene: TRBD1; abundance: .; CDR3nt: TGTGCCAGCAGTAAACAGGGGCCGCAAGACACCATATATTTT; CDR3aa: CASSKQGPQDTIYF
v_gene: TRBV5-1; j_gene: TRBJ1-4; d_gene: .; abundance: .; CDR3nt: TGCGCCAGCAGCTTGCGAGGGATTAATGAAAAACTGTTTTTT; CDR3aa: CASSLRGINEKLFF
v_gene: TRBV29-1; j_gene: TRBJ2-5; d_gene: TRBD1; abundance: .; CDR3nt: TGCAGCGTTGAAGACCACAGGGGGAGAGAGACCCAGTACTTC; CDR3aa: CSVEDHRGRETQYF
v_gene: TRBV25-1; j_gene: TRBJ1-3; d_gene: TRBD1; abundance: few; CDR3nt: TGTGCCAGCAGTAACAGGGGGACTGGAAACACCATATATTTT; CDR3aa: CASSNRGTGNTIYF
v_gene: TRBV9; j_gene: TRBJ1-1; d_gene: .; abundance: .; CDR3nt: TGTGCCAGCAGCACCCGGCAGGGAAGTTACACTGAAGCTTTCTTT; CDR3aa: CASSTRQGSYTEAFF
v_gene: TRBV11-1; j_gene: TRBJ2-5; d_gene: TRBD1; abundance: few; CDR3nt: TGTGCCAGCAGCTGGACAGGGGGCCGGGAGACCCAGTACTTC; CDR3aa: CASSWTGGRETQYF
v_gene: TRBV5-1; j_gene: TRBJ2-2; d_gene: .; abundance: .; CDR3nt: TGCGCCAGCAGCGGAGTACTGAACACCGGGGAGCTGTTTTTT; CDR3aa: CASSGVLNTGELFF
v_gene: TRBV19; j_gene: TRBJ1-6; d_gene: .; abundance: .; CDR3nt: TGTGCCAGTAGTATACTCGGGGGATTGGATTCACCCCTCCACTTT; CDR3aa: CASSILGGLDSPLHF
v_gene: TRBV7-4; j_gene: TRBJ2-1; d_gene: .; abundance: .; CDR3nt: TGTGCCAGCAGTATGCGAGCTCCCAATGAGCAGTTCTTC; CDR3aa: CASSMRAPNEQFF
v_gene: TRBV19; j_gene: TRBJ1-3; d_gene: .; abundance: .; CDR3nt: TGTGCCAGTAGTATAGGCGACAGTAGTGGAAGAAACACCATATATTTT; CDR3aa: CASSIGDSSGRNTIYF
v_gene: TRBV27; j_gene: TRBJ2-3; d_gene: TRBD2; abundance: .; CDR3nt: TGTGCCAGCAGTCTCCAAACCGGGACTAGCGGGAGTTCTAGCACAGATACGCAGTATTTT; CDR3aa: CASSLQTGTSGSSSTDTQYF
v_gene: TRBV19; j_gene: TRBJ1-5; d_gene: TRBD1; abundance: .; CDR3nt: TGTGCCAGTAGGAGGACAGGGTTCCCATATAGCAATCAGCCCCAGCATTTT; CDR3aa: CASRRTGFPYSNQPQHF
v_gene: TRBV6-1; j_gene: TRBJ2-4; d_gene: .; abundance: .; CDR3nt: TGTGCCAGCATGGTGACAGGACAAAACATTCAGTACTTC; CDR3aa: CASMVTGQNIQYF
v_gene: TRBV19; j_gene: TRBJ1-1; d_gene: .; abundance: .; CDR3nt: TGTGCCAGTAGTATTGATCCAGGGATGAACACTGAAGCTTTCTTT; CDR3aa: CASSIDPGMNTEAFF
v_gene: TRBV6-1; j_gene: TRBJ2-7; d_gene: TRBD2; abundance: .; CDR3nt: TGTGCCACCACCCGGGGGGGCTCCCACGAGCAGTACTTC; CDR3aa: CATTRGGSHEQYF
v_gene: TRBV18; j_gene: TRBJ2-7; d_gene: TRBD1; abundance: .; CDR3nt: TGTGCCAGCTCACTTAGACAGGGGGACCCCTACGAGCAGTACTTC; CDR3aa: CASSLRQGDPYEQYF
v_gene: TRBV27; j_gene: TRBJ1-5; d_gene: .; abundance: .; CDR3nt: TGTGCCAGCTCCCGATCCAGGGCCCCCCAGCCCCAGCATTTT; CDR3aa: CASSRSRAPQPQHF
v_gene: TRBV30; j_gene: TRBJ2-1; d_gene: .; abundance: .; CDR3nt: TGTGCTAGCGGAATTTACAATGAGCAGTTCTTC; CDR3aa: CASGIYNEQFF
v_gene: TRBV5-6; j_gene: TRBJ2-7; d_gene: .; abundance: few; CDR3nt: TGTGCCAGCAGCTTGATGTACAGTTCCTACGAGCAGTACTTC; CDR3aa: CASSLMYSSYEQYF
v_gene: TRBV2; j_gene: TRBJ2-2; d_gene: TRBD1; abundance: .; CDR3nt: TGTGCCAGCGGGGGACAGGGGAGCGCCGGGGAGCTGTTTTTT; CDR3aa: CASGGQGSAGELFF
v_gene: TRBV5-6; j_gene: TRBJ2-7; d_gene: .; abundance: .; CDR3nt: TGTGCCAGCAGCGTGCCCAGCTCCTACGAGCAGTACTTC; CDR3aa: CASSVPSSYEQYF
v_gene: TRBV6-6; j_gene: TRBJ1-4; d_gene: .; abundance: once; CDR3nt: TGTGCCAGCACCCAGGGCGAAAAACTGTTTTTT; CDR3aa: CASTQGEKLFF
v_gene: TRBV29-1; j_gene: TRBJ1-2; d_gene: .; abundance: .; CDR3nt: TGCAGCGTTGGAGGAGGTCCAGGGGCGATCAACTATGGCTACACCTTC; CDR3aa: CSVGGGPGAINYGYTF
v_gene: TRBV5-4; j_gene: TRBJ2-5; d_gene: TRBD1; abundance: .; CDR3nt: TGTGCCAGCAGCTCCGGGGACAGGTCCGGGACCCAGTACTTC; CDR3aa: CASSSGDRSGTQYF
v_gene: TRBV28; j_gene: TRBJ1-5; d_gene: .; abundance: .; CDR3nt: TGTGCCAGCAGGGTGACAGAGCCTAGCAATCAGCCCCAGCATTTT; CDR3aa: CASRVTEPSNQPQHF
v_gene: TRBV2; j_gene: TRBJ1-1; d_gene: TRBD1; abundance: .; CDR3nt: TGTGCCAGCACCCCGGGACAGGGTGGCGGCTTGGACACTGAAGCTTTCTTT; CDR3aa: CASTPGQGGGLDTEAFF
v_gene: TRBV5-1; j_gene: TRBJ2-3; d_gene: TRBD2; abundance: .; CDR3nt: TGCGCCAGCAGCTTGGCCCCTACTAGCGGGAGTGGGTCAGATACGCAGTATTTT; CDR3aa: CASSLAPTSGSGSDTQYF